Below are 32 T cell receptor beta chains sequenced from a single sample in a study of cytomegalovirus exposure and HLA in healthy donors. The PCR made use of 60 Vbeta and 13 Jbeta primers. Clones were read by immunoSEQ multiplex PCR, and TCRdb kept only the in-frame ones, dropping some. The sample holds about 87,000 clones; 75% to 80% are singletons and the top ten take under 4%. The sequenced material came from PBMCs. These receptors all come from a woman between 35 and 50 years old in good health and CMV-seronegative.

This rearrangement joins TRBV13 to TRBJ2-7, with D tentatively TRBD1 (6 bases). The CDR3 is made up of 13 amino acids. CDR1 PRHDT and CDR2 FYEKMQ come from the germline V gene (reference sequence). Deletions cut 4 bases from V and 2 bases from J, with 9 bases between. CDR3 amino acids: CASSSGHTYEQYF. Here the CDR3 DNA reads TGTGCCAGCAGCTCGGGACACACCTACGAGCAGTACTTC.

This clone came up a few times. The J gene is TRBJ2-3, the V gene TRBV7-3; 7 bases match TRBD2. Germline V lookup: CDR1 SGHTA, CDR2 FQGTGA. CDR3 length: 15 amino acids. The ends lost 1 base at V and 4 bases at J; junction bases unmatched: 5. CDR3 in amino acids: CASSLSPAGADTQYF. The CDR3 nucleotides are TGTGCCAGCAGCTTAAGTCCGGCGGGGGCAGATACGCAGTATTTT.

The chain has TRBV6-5 and TRBJ1-2, with unresolved D. This CDR3 comprises 13 residues. Germline V gene data show CDR1 as MNHEY and CDR2 as SVGAGI. V was cut by 7 bases and J by 2 bases, with 11 bases left in between. In DNA form, the CDR3 reads TGTGCCAGCAATAGAGGCGGAAACTATGGCTACACCTTC. It codes for CASNRGGNYGYTF.

This chain joins TRBV9 and TRBJ1-2; unclear D gene. V was shortened by 0 bases and J by 4 bases, with 16 bases between the two germline ends. The CDR3 covers 16 residues. CDR1 is SGDLS and CDR2 is YYNGEE in the germline V gene. This CDR3 is CASSVASEVLLYGYTF. CDR3 DNA: TGTGCCAGCAGCGTAGCTAGCGAAGTACTCCTCTATGGCTACACCTTC. The whole variable domain, remainder taken from reference TRBV9 and TRBJ1-2, is DSGVTQTPKHLITATGQRVTLRCSPRSGDLSVYWYQQSLDQGLQFLIQYYNGEERAKGNILERFSAQQFPDLHSELNLSSLELGDSALYFCASSVASEVLLYGYTFGSGTRLTVV.

The rearrangement joins TRBV27 to TRBJ2-3; tentatively, D is TRBD2 (6 bases). Trimming cost V 0 bases and J 2 bases, with 24 bases left between them. Germline V CDR1 and CDR2: MNHEY, SMNVEV (reference sequence). The CDR3 is 20 amino acids. CDR3 bases: TGTGCCAGCAGTTTATCCGCGTCAGTCCGCGCGGGACTCCTCACAGATACGCAGTATTTT. It is translated as CASSLSASVRAGLLTDTQYF.

This clone was counted a few times. V and J are TRBV6-1 and TRBJ1-1, with 7 bases that match TRBD1. After removal of 6 bases from V and 4 bases from J, the junction contained 8 bases not matched to a gene. The CDR3 is 14 residues long. CDR1 MNHNS and CDR2 SASEGT come from the germline V gene. Here the CDR3 DNA reads TGTGCCAGCAGAGTCGGGACAGCGATCACTGAAGCTTTCTTT. Translation gives CASRVGTAITEAFF.

This clone was observed once. This rearrangement joins TRBV7-9 to TRBJ2-1; tentative D call: TRBD1 (6 bases). Trimming stripped 2 bases from V and 16 bases from J, with 9 bases between. Germline V lookup: CDR1 SEHNR, CDR2 FQNEAQ (reference sequence). CDR3 size: 10 residues. In DNA, the CDR3 is TGTGCCAGCAGCTTATTGGACAGTTTCTTC. Translating it yields CASSLLDSFF. The full variable domain, its missing parts supplied by reference TRBV7-9 and TRBJ2-1, is DTGVSQNPRHKITKRGQNVTFRCDPISEHNRLYWYRQTLGQGPEFLTYFQNEAQLEKSRLLSDRFSAERPKGSFSTLEIQRTEQGDSAMYLCASSLLDSFFGPGTRLTVL.

The chain recombines TRBV28 with TRBJ1-2; 8 bases align to TRBD1. Germline CDR1 is MDHEN and CDR2 is SYDVKM. Trimming cost V 7 bases and J 6 bases; bases outside gene matches: 7. The CDR3 has 13 residues. In nucleotides, the CDR3 is TGTGCCAGCACTGAGCAGGGGGCACATGGCTACACCTTC. Its translation: CASTEQGAHGYTF.

The chain employs TRBV28 and TRBJ1-1, with TRBD1 matching over 7 bases. CDR3 length equals 16 residues. Germline-derived CDR1 and CDR2 are MDHEN and SYDVKM. V gave up 4 bases and J gave up 0 bases; unmatched junction bases: 8. CDR3 nucleotide sequence: TGTGCCAGCAGTTCGCCGGGACAGACCCTGAACACTGAAGCTTTCTTT. Translating gives CASSSPGQTLNTEAFF.

J is TRBJ2-7 and V is TRBV7-9; 14 positions agree with TRBD2. CDR1 is SEHNR, CDR2 FQNEAQ, per germline (reference sequence). This CDR3 has 15 amino acids. Trimming cost V 4 bases and J 5 bases; bases outside gene matches: 4. DNA for the CDR3: TGTGCCAGCAGCTCGGGACTAGCGGGGGCGCACGAGCAGTACTTC. This translates into CASSSGLAGAHEQYF.

The gene calls are TRBV11-1 and TRBJ2-7; 11 bases are a match to TRBD2. The CDR3 spans 16 residues. With 5 bases clipped from V and 0 bases from J, the junction kept 6 bases outside the gene matches. CDR1 is SGHAT and CDR2 is FQDESV in the germline V gene (reference sequence). The CDR3 is CASSLLAGGSSYEQYF. The CDR3 coding sequence is TGTGCCAGCAGCCTCCTAGCGGGGGGTAGCTCCTACGAGCAGTACTTC.

V gene TRBV7-2 combines with J gene TRBJ1-6; TRBD1 might be the D (6 bases). This CDR3 has 16 residues. Germline CDR1 SGHTA, CDR2 FQGNSA. Trimming cost V 2 bases and J 7 bases, with 15 bases left between them. CDR3 nucleotide sequence: TGTGCCAGCAGCTTATCGACAGGAAACGGGAATTCACCCCTCCACTTT. This encodes CASSLSTGNGNSPLHF.

The chain is built from TRBV7-3 and TRBJ2-1; 7 bases match TRBD2. The CDR3 length is 14 residues. V lost 0 bases to trimming and J lost 10 bases; unmatched junction nucleotides: 6. Germline CDR1 and CDR2: SGHTA and FQGTGA. CDR3 loop: CASSLTYRGGEQFF. The CDR3 nucleotides read TGTGCCAGCAGCTTAACGTATCGGGGAGGGGAGCAGTTCTTC.

The chain uses TRBV7-9 and TRBJ1-1, with TRBD1 matching 7 bases. Germline V gene data show CDR1 as SEHNR and CDR2 as FQNEAQ (reference sequence). This CDR3 region has 15 residues. The junction had 5 bases not matched to a gene; V was cut back by 4 bases and J by 0 bases. The CDR3: CASSYRQGMNTEAFF. In nucleotides, the CDR3 is TGTGCCAGCAGCTACCGACAGGGAATGAACACTGAAGCTTTCTTT.

The chain couples TRBV5-1 to TRBJ2-1, with D possibly being TRBD1 (6 bases). The V end lost 3 bases, the J end lost 0 bases, and 10 bases lay between the germline ends. The CDR3 extends over 15 amino acids. Germline assignment: CDR1 SGHRS and CDR2 YFSETQ. In nucleotides, the CDR3 is TGCGCCAGCAGCTCTACAGGGCTCTCCTACAATGAGCAGTTCTTC. The encoded protein is CASSSTGLSYNEQFF.

V gene TRBV27 combines with J gene TRBJ1-5; the D is unclear. The CDR3 has 14 residues. Looked up from germline, CDR1 is MNHEY and CDR2 is SMNVEV (reference sequence). V was shortened by 3 bases and J by 2 bases, with 8 bases between the two germline ends. The CDR3 DNA reads TGTGCCAGCAGTTTTGCCGGTGGCAATCAGCCCCAGCATTTT. Encoded protein: CASSFAGGNQPQHF.

This clone was seen a few times. The V call is TRBV5-6, the J call TRBJ1-4; no definite D call. The V gene's germline CDR1 is SGHDT and CDR2 YYEEEE. Trimming left V 4 bases short and J 0 bases short, with 10 bases between. There are 15 residues in the CDR3. For the CDR3, the DNA is TGTGCCAGCAGCCAACCGAGTACAACTAATGAAAAACTGTTTTTT. It translates to CASSQPSTTNEKLFF.

The chain joins TRBV28 to TRBJ1-6; D gene uncertain. The CDR3 is made up of 14 amino acids. V was pared by 6 bases and J by 6 bases, with 12 bases between. Germline CDR1 is MDHEN and CDR2 is SYDVKM. This chain's CDR3 is CASRHHSGNSPLHF. CDR3 sequence (DNA): TGTGCCAGCAGGCACCACTCGGGTAATTCACCCCTCCACTTT.

The rearrangement joins TRBV30 to TRBJ2-7, with D possibly TRBD1 on 5 matching bases. Trimming stripped 2 bases from V and 2 bases from J, with 13 bases between. This CDR3 contains 14 residues. CDR1 and CDR2 from the germline V gene are GTSNPN and SVGIG (reference sequence). The CDR3 bases are TGTGCCTGGAGTACTTGGGGCGGAGCCTACGAGCAGTACTTC. Translation: CAWSTWGGAYEQYF.

The J gene is TRBJ1-3, the V gene TRBV6-5; a possible D gene is TRBD1 (5 bases). CDR1 is MNHEY and CDR2 is SVGAGI in the germline V gene. This CDR3 spans 14 amino acids. V was shortened by 5 bases and J by 3 bases, with 11 bases between the two germline ends. The CDR3 protein is CASSDGTGGNTIYF. The CDR3 coding sequence is TGTGCCAGCAGTGACGGGACTGGTGGAAACACCATATATTTT.

The rearrangement joins TRBV5-5 to TRBJ2-5; D remains ambiguous. Germline V CDR1 and CDR2: SGHKS, YYEKEE (reference sequence). CDR3 length: 15 amino acids. V was trimmed by 0 bases and J by 5 bases, leaving 14 bases between them. The CDR3 here is CASSLADLAMETQYF. CDR3 bases: TGTGCCAGCAGCTTGGCCGACTTGGCTATGGAGACCCAGTACTTC.

The rearrangement joins TRBV5-1 to TRBJ1-5; D is uncertain. This CDR3 is built from 15 residues. The germline V gene has CDR1 SGHRS and CDR2 YFSETQ. Trimming left V 2 bases short and J 0 bases short, with 9 bases between. The DNA of the CDR3 is TGCGCCAGCAGCTTCGAGGCCGGTAGCAATCAGCCCCAGCATTTT. Translation gives CASSFEAGSNQPQHF.

The chain recombines TRBV7-3 with TRBJ2-1; TRBD2 agrees at 9 bases. Germline CDR1 and CDR2: SGHTA and FQGTGA. V shed 5 bases, J shed 5 bases, and the junction held 7 bases outside the gene matches. The CDR3 is 15 amino acids. DNA for the CDR3: TGTGCCAGCAGCCTTGTAGCGGGGGCGAACAATGAGCAGTTCTTC. Protein: CASSLVAGANNEQFF.

The CDR3 DNA sequence: TGTGCCAGCAGTGAATACAGCAGGCAAGAGACCCAGTACTTC. Encoded protein: CASSEYSRQETQYF. The chain links TRBV27 to TRBJ2-5; D remains ambiguous. This CDR3 comprises 14 residues. CDR1 is MNHEY, CDR2 SMNVEV, per germline (reference sequence). Trimming stripped 5 bases from V and 2 bases from J, with 12 bases between.

J is TRBJ2-3 and V is TRBV9, with D possibly being TRBD2 (7 bases). The ends were cut back, 2 bases at V and 2 bases at J, with 15 bases in the middle. Germline lookup yields CDR1 SGDLS and CDR2 YYNGEE. This CDR3 is 16 amino acids long. CDR3 DNA sequence: TGTGCCAGCAGCGTCCGAGGGGGGGTGGTCACAGATACGCAGTATTTT. This gives the protein CASSVRGGVVTDTQYF.

The chain joins TRBV6-4 to TRBJ1-2; unclear D gene. Trimming stripped 0 bases from V and 7 bases from J, with 12 bases between. Looked up from germline, CDR1 is MRHNA and CDR2 is SNTAGT. CDR3 length: 14 amino acids. CDR3 sequence (DNA): TGTGCCAGCAGTGACTCCTGGGAGTTTTGTGGCTACACCTTC. Its protein is CASSDSWEFCGYTF.

The chain has TRBV14 and TRBJ1-2; 9 nucleotides align to TRBD1. J lost 2 bases, V lost 7 bases, and 8 bases had no gene match. The CDR3 contains 15 residues. CDR1 is SGHDN and CDR2 is FVKESK in the germline V gene. Written as DNA, the CDR3 is TGTGCCAGCAACCCACTGGGACAGGGAAACTATGGCTACACCTTC. It specifies CASNPLGQGNYGYTF.

About this clone itself: The sample contains more than one DNA sequence encoding this CDR3. CDR3 region: CASSQEGQGHEKLFF. In DNA form, the CDR3 reads TGCGCCAGCAGCCAAGAAGGACAGGGGCACGAAAAACTGTTTTTT. The chain is built from TRBV4-3 and TRBJ1-4, with TRBD1 matching 9 bases. The junction had 4 bases not matched to a gene; V was cut back by 0 bases and J by 8 bases. Germline CDR1 is LGHNA and CDR2 is YSLEER. The CDR3 consists of 15 residues.

CDR3 DNA sequence: TGCAGCGTACAGGGGTCGAGTCAGCTGTTGGATGGCTACACCTTC. Protein product: CSVQGSSQLLDGYTF. The rearrangement links TRBV29-1 to TRBJ1-2; 7 bases map to TRBD1. The CDR3 extends over 15 amino acids. Looked up from germline, CDR1 is SQVTM and CDR2 is ANQGSEA. With V trimmed by 6 bases and J by 6 bases, 16 bases remained unmatched.

CDR3: CASSVALGTLSTDTQYF. CDR3 DNA sequence: TGTGCCAGCAGCGTGGCGTTAGGGACTCTTAGCACAGATACGCAGTATTTT. This chain uses TRBV9 with TRBJ2-3; tentatively, D is TRBD2 (6 bases). Germline V gene data show CDR1 as SGDLS and CDR2 as YYNGEE. Trimming left V 2 bases short and J 0 bases short, with 16 bases between. The CDR3 contains 17 residues.

The V and J genes are TRBV27 and TRBJ1-6; D gene uncertain. Germline values: CDR1 MNHEY, CDR2 SMNVEV (reference sequence). V was clipped by 2 bases and J by 4 bases, with 12 bases between them. The CDR3 has 16 amino acids. The CDR3: CASSLPSTPYNSPLHF. CDR3 DNA sequence: TGTGCCAGCAGTTTACCGTCGACACCTTATAATTCACCCCTCCACTTT.

This clone was seen a handful of times. The V and J genes are TRBV9 and TRBJ1-1; D call uncertain. The ends were cut back, 4 bases at V and 4 bases at J, with 20 bases in the middle. Germline assignment: CDR1 SGDLS and CDR2 YYNGEE. The CDR3 is 16 residues long. CDR3 coding DNA: TGTGCCAGCAGCCCGCGGATGGTGTTGGAGGGCACTGAAGCTTTCTTT. Protein: CASSPRMVLEGTEAFF.